This TCR beta chain was recorded in a study of blood T cell repertoires in COVID-19. Germline V gene data show CDR1 as SQVTM and CDR2 as ANQGSEA. The ends lost 8 bases at V and 10 bases at J; junction bases unmatched: 17. This CDR3 is built from 14 residues. The authors' processing: Amplified reference gene primers provided the basis for estimating nucleated cell counts. Some clones are missing from TCRdb's copy, which holds only in-frame ones; the method was immunoSEQ multiplex PCR. That table is the source of V, J and clone size, and D and trimming were worked out from the DNA. The sample shows some 68,000 clones, approximately 92% of them seen only once.

The TCR sequence derives from a man aged 50 to 59 with acute or convalescent COVID-19. The sequenced material came from peripheral blood. The V call is TRBV29-1, the J call TRBJ2-1, with TRBD2 matching 7 bases. The CDR3 region is CSFTQGGRGGEQFF. CDR3 bases: TGCAGCTTCACCCAAGGAGGGAGGGGCGGAGAGCAGTTCTTC.